The source of this T cell receptor (beta chain) is a study of blood T cells in healthy people across ages. A sample-barcoded 5' primer and a J-beta primer mix were used in a second PCR of about 7 to 12 cycles. Each cDNA was tagged by a template-switch adaptor containing 12 random nucleotides. MiXCR was run by TCRdb on the 5' RACE reads, yielding one entry per CDR3 protein. The sample has some 1.7 million distinct CDR3 sequences; roughly 28% are singletons. This clonotype occurred a few times. From germline, CDR1 is SGHTA and CDR2 FQGNSA. This CDR3 is 15 amino acids long. Trimming shortened V by 5 bases and J by 4 bases, and 18 bases separated the two germline ends.

The sample comprised blood. The chain carries TRBV7-2 and TRBJ2-7, with D unclear. The TCR was taken from a woman between 25 and 40 years old in good health. The CDR3 DNA reads TGTGCCAGCAGCCCCAGGACCGCCTCTGGATACGAGCAGTACTTC. Protein: CASSPRTASGYEQYF.